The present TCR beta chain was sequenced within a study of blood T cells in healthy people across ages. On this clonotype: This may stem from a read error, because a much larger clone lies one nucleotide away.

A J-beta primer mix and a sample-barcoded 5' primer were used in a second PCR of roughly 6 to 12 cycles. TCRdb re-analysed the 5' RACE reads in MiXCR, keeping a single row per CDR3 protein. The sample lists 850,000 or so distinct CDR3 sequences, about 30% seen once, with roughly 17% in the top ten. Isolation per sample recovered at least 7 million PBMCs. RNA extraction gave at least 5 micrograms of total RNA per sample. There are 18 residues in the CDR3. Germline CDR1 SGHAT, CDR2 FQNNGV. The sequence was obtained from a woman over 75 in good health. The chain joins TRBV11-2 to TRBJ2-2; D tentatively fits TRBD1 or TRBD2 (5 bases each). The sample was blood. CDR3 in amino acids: CASSLVARASFDTGERFF. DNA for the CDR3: TGTGCCAGCAGCTTAGTAGCCAGGGCCAGTTTTGACACCGGGGAGCGGTTTTTT.